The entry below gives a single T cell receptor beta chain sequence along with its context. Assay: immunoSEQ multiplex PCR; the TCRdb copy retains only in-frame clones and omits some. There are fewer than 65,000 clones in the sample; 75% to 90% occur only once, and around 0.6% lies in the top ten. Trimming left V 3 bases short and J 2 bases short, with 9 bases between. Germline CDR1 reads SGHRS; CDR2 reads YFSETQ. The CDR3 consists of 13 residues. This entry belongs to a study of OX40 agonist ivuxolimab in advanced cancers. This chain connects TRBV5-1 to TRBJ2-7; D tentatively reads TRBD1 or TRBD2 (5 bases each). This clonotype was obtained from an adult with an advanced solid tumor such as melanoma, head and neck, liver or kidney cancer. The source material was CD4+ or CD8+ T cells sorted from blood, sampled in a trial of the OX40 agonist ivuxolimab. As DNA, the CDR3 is TGCGCCAGCAGCTGGGACCAACCCTACGAGCAGTACTTC. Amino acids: CASSWDQPYEQYF.